The 20 T cell receptor beta chains given below trace back to one sample, sequenced in a study of human T cells and chemical hapten exposure. The time point was: patch test 1, 2 weeks after DPC sensitization. Treatment of the sample: therapeutic diphenylcyclopropenone sensitization with weekly scalp DPC. MiXCR, applied by TCRdb to the RACE reads, yields one record per CDR3 protein. The sample contains more than 95,000 distinct CDR3 sequences, 9% to 14% of which appear only once. This sample comprised whole blood, obtained in connection with sensitization to the hapten diphenylcyclopropenone (DPC). Receptors originate from a woman aged 45-65 years with alopecia areata. Some clones in this sample may be carry-over from other donors' samples.

This clonotype was observed at least ten times. This rearrangement joins TRBV29-1 to TRBJ1-1, with 10 bases lining up with TRBD1. The CDR3 has 15 residues. V lost 0 bases to trimming and J lost 4 bases; unmatched junction nucleotides: 5. The V gene's germline CDR1 is SQVTM and CDR2 ANQGSEA. CDR3 bases: TGCAGCGTTGAAGATCGGACAGGGGGAGGCACTGAAGCTTTCTTT. It encodes CSVEDRTGGGTEAFF.

The V gene is TRBV29-1, the J gene TRBJ1-2, with D unclear. The CDR3 totals 12 residues. V was cut by 7 bases and J by 2 bases, with 11 bases left in between. Germline CDR1 is SQVTM and CDR2 is ANQGSEA. CDR3 loop: CSGLEGNYGYTF. The CDR3 nucleotides read TGCAGCGGACTGGAGGGAAACTATGGCTACACCTTC.

The V call is TRBV24-1, the J call TRBJ2-1, with D perhaps TRBD1 (6 bases). The V gene's germline CDR1 is KGHDR and CDR2 SFDVKD. The V and J ends lost 9 bases and 4 bases respectively, with 12 bases between them. CDR3 length: 13 residues. CDR3 residues: CATAGQLYNEQFF. For the CDR3, the DNA is TGTGCCACCGCCGGACAGCTATACAATGAGCAGTTCTTC.

J is TRBJ2-2 and V is TRBV28; no clear D. The CDR3 spans 11 residues. Germline assignment: CDR1 MDHEN and CDR2 SYDVKM. V gave up 8 bases and J gave up 5 bases, with 6 bases separating them. This CDR3 reads CASPRTGELFF. The DNA for the CDR3 is TGTGCCAGCCCAAGGACCGGGGAGCTGTTTTTT.

This clonotype was seen at least ten times. The V call is TRBV29-1, the J call TRBJ1-1; D remains ambiguous. The ends were cut back, 6 bases at V and 6 bases at J, with 17 bases in the middle. CDR1 is SQVTM, CDR2 ANQGSEA, per germline. The CDR3 consists of 13 residues. The CDR3, as DNA: TGCAGCGTCGTAAGTCAGGTCTGGTCTGAAGCTTTCTTT. Residues: CSVVSQVWSEAFF.

This clonotype has more than one count but fewer than ten. The rearrangement uses TRBV4-3 and TRBJ2-3; D ambiguous. The CDR3 length is 15 residues. From germline, CDR1 is LGHNA and CDR2 YSLEER. Deletions cut 0 bases from V and 1 base from J, with 8 bases between. The CDR3 loop is CASSQDYTGTDTQYF. The DNA for the CDR3 is TGCGCCAGCAGCCAAGATTACACAGGCACAGATACGCAGTATTTT.

The V and J genes are TRBV24-1 and TRBJ2-3; no clear D gene. The CDR3 extends over 11 amino acids. Trimming shortened V by 9 bases and J by 2 bases, and 5 bases separated the two germline ends. The germline V gene has CDR1 KGHDR and CDR2 SFDVKD. CDR3 sequence: CATAVTDTQYF. The CDR3 DNA reads TGTGCCACCGCAGTCACAGATACGCAGTATTTT.

This clonotype was recorded at least ten times. The chain couples TRBV7-2 to TRBJ2-7; D perhaps matches TRBD1 (5 bases). V lost 4 bases, J lost 5 bases, and 15 bases lay in between. Germline loops: CDR1 SGHTA, CDR2 FQGNSA. The length of the CDR3 is 14 residues. The CDR3 region is CASSSMGQGHEQYF. For the CDR3, the DNA is TGTGCCAGCAGCTCGATGGGGCAGGGCCACGAGCAGTACTTC.

This clonotype was counted a few times. In DNA form, the CDR3 reads TGTGCCAGCAGTGTAGATAGCAATCAGCCCCAGCATTTT. Protein product: CASSVDSNQPQHF. The V gene is TRBV6-4, the J gene TRBJ1-5; no clear D gene. CDR1 and CDR2 from the germline V gene are MRHNA and SNTAGT. The CDR3 contains 13 residues. Trimming pared 4 bases from V and 0 bases from J, leaving 4 bases between.

This clonotype came up a few times. This sequence joins TRBV12-3 or TRBV12-4 and TRBJ2-4; 14 positions agree with TRBD2. V shed 6 bases and J 7 bases; nucleotides not matched to a gene: 20. The CDR3 runs 20 residues. The CDR3 is CASSPTTGLAGEARDNIQYF. The CDR3 nucleotides are TGTGCCAGCAGCCCCACCACGGGACTAGCGGGAGAGGCGCGCGATAACATTCAGTACTTC.

V is TRBV7-8 and J is TRBJ2-7, with D hard to call. V was shortened by 3 bases and J by 6 bases, with 12 bases between the two germline ends. The CDR3 covers 13 residues. CDR1 SGHVS and CDR2 FQNEAQ come from the germline V gene. CDR3 loop: CASSFSQIGEQYF. The CDR3 nucleotides are TGTGCCAGCAGCTTCTCACAGATAGGCGAGCAGTACTTC.

This clonotype has at least ten counts. The chain recombines TRBV20-1 with TRBJ2-1; 10 nucleotides match TRBD2. With 4 bases clipped from V and 7 bases from J, the junction kept 16 bases outside the gene matches. The germline V gene encodes CDR1 DFQATT and CDR2 SNEGSKA (reference sequence). CDR3 length: 17 residues. The CDR3 bases are TGCAGTGCTAAACTCCGGACTAGCGGCCCAACCACAAATGAGCAGTTCTTC. The encoded protein is CSAKLRTSGPTTNEQFF.

This clonotype appeared a few times. This sequence joins TRBV6-2 or TRBV6-3 and TRBJ2-5; D unclear. This CDR3 region has 17 residues. Per the germline V gene, CDR1 is MNHEY and CDR2 is SVGEGT. Trimming pared 0 bases from V and 1 base from J, leaving 15 bases between. CDR3 protein: CASSYSTSGQIQETQYF. The CDR3 bases are TGTGCCAGCAGTTACTCGACTTCTGGTCAGATCCAAGAGACCCAGTACTTC.

The sample holds a few counts of this clonotype. The J gene is TRBJ2-1, the V gene TRBV20-1, with TRBD2 identical over 9 bases. Germline-derived CDR1 and CDR2 are DFQATT and SNEGSKA (reference sequence). After removal of 1 base from V and 6 bases from J, the junction contained 10 bases not matched to a gene. The CDR3 is made up of 16 amino acids. CDR3 amino acids: CSARGAGGRVPNEQFF. In DNA form, the CDR3 reads TGCAGTGCTAGAGGAGCGGGAGGCCGGGTTCCCAATGAGCAGTTCTTC.

This clonotype was counted a few times. The chain uses TRBV5-1 and TRBJ1-1; no definite D call. V lost 4 bases and J 5 bases, leaving 21 bases between the germline ends. CDR3 length: 16 amino acids. Germline CDR1 is SGHRS and CDR2 is YFSETQ. This chain's CDR3 is CASSPDTTKRRTEAFF. CDR3 nucleotide sequence: TGCGCCAGCAGCCCAGACACCACTAAAAGGCGGACTGAAGCTTTCTTT.

This clonotype was picked up many times. This rearrangement joins TRBV18 to TRBJ1-4, with 9 nucleotides matching TRBD1. Germline CDR1 and CDR2: KGHSH and LQKENI. The length of the CDR3 is 13 residues. V was clipped by 3 bases and J by 7 bases; unmatched bases: 0. CDR3 nucleotide sequence: TGTGCCAGCTCACCGGACAGGGGTGAAAAACTGTTTTTT. As protein: CASSPDRGEKLFF.

The table lists this clonotype with a few counts. The chain joins TRBV19 to TRBJ2-1; 7 positions agree with TRBD2. V gave up 4 bases and J gave up 5 bases; unmatched junction bases: 11. Germline V lookup: CDR1 LNHDA, CDR2 SQIVND (reference sequence). The CDR3 is 16 residues long. Written as DNA, the CDR3 is TGTGCCAGTAGTACCCGGACTAGGAGGTCGGACAATGAGCAGTTCTTC. This encodes CASSTRTRRSDNEQFF.

This clonotype was observed many times. This chain uses TRBV21-1 with TRBJ2-3; the D segment call TRBD1 is taken from the table without a DNA check. TRBV21-1 is recorded as a pseudogene. The CDR3 sequence is 17 residues long. The DNA for the CDR3 is TGTGCCAGCAGCAAAATAGGGGCAGGTGACTACACAGATACGCAGTATTTT. It translates to CASSKIGAGDYTDTQYF.

This CDR3 is CASSTYTGELFF. In DNA form, the CDR3 reads TGTGCCAGCAGCACCTACACCGGGGAGCTGTTTTTT. The chain couples TRBV7-2 to TRBJ2-2; D gene ambiguous. The germline gives CDR1 SGHTA, CDR2 FQGNSA. The CDR3 is 12 amino acids. Trimming left V 5 bases short and J 3 bases short, with 4 bases between. Full variable domain (rest looked up from reference TRBV7-2 and TRBJ2-2): GAGVSQSPSNKVTEKGKDVELRCDPISGHTALYWYRQSLGQGLEFLIYFQGNSAPDKSGLPSDRFSAERTGGSVSTLTIQRTQQEDSAVYLCASSTYTGELFFGEGSRLTVL.

This clonotype was seen repeatedly, ten times or more. The rearrangement joins TRBV7-9 to TRBJ2-5; D unresolved. In germline, CDR1 is SEHNR, CDR2 FQNEAQ (reference sequence). V lost 5 bases to trimming and J lost 0 bases, with 22 bases between them. The CDR3 has 18 amino acids. CDR3 DNA: TGTGCCAGCAGCCCACTTCGAGGCCGGCGGCCGTACCAAGAGACCCAGTACTTC. Translation: CASSPLRGRRPYQETQYF.